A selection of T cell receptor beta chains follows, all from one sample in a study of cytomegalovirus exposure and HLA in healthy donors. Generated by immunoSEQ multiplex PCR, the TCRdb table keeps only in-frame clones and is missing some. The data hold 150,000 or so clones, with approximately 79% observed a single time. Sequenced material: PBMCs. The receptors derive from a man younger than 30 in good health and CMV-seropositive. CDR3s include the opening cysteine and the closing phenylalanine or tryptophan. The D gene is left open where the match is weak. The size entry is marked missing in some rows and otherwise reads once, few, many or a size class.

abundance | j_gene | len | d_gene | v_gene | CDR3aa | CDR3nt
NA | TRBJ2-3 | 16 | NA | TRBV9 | CASSVGIGVRTDTQYF | TGTGCCAGCAGCGTAGGAATAGGGGTGCGCACAGATACGCAGTATTTT
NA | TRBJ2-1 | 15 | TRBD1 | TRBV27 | CASSSGQGAYNEQFF | TGTGCCAGCAGTTCGGGACAGGGGGCTTACAATGAGCAGTTCTTC
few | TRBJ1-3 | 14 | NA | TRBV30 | CAWKGSGTGNTIYF | TGTGCCTGGAAGGGTTCGGGGACTGGAAACACCATATATTTT
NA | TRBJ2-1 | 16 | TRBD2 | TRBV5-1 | CASSLGIGRANNEQFF | TGCGCCAGCAGCTTGGGAATCGGGAGGGCAAACAATGAGCAGTTCTTC
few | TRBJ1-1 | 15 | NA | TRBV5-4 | CASSMPGTPNTEAFF | TGTGCCAGCAGCATGCCCGGGACACCAAACACTGAAGCTTTCTTT
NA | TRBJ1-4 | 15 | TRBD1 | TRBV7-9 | CASSLGQGVNEKLFF | TGTGCCAGCAGCTTAGGACAGGGGGTTAATGAAAAACTGTTTTTT
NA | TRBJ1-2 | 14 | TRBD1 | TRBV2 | CASSLGQGNYGYTF | TGTGCCAGCAGTCTAGGACAGGGGAACTATGGCTACACCTTC
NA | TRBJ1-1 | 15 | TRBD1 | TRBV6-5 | CASRGGTGVNTEAFF | TGTGCCAGCAGAGGGGGGACAGGGGTGAACACTGAAGCTTTCTTT
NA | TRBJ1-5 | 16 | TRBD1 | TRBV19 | CASSSWTGDGNQPQHF | TGTGCCAGTAGTTCCTGGACAGGGGATGGGAATCAGCCCCAGCATTTT
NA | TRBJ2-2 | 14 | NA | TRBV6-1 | CASGGGQDTGELFF | TGTGCCAGCGGGGGAGGACAGGACACCGGGGAGCTGTTTTTT
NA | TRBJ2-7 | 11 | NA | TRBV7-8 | CASSLRYEQYF | TGTGCCAGCAGCTTACGGTACGAGCAGTACTTC
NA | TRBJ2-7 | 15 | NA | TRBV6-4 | CASSPEGGPNYEQYF | TGTGCCAGCAGTCCGGAGGGGGGGCCAAACTACGAGCAGTACTTC
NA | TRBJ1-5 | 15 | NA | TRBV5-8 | CASSLGNRELWPQHF | TGTGCCAGCAGCTTGGGCAACAGGGAGCTTTGGCCCCAGCATTTT
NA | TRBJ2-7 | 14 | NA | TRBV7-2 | CASSLVARSYEQYF | TGTGCCAGCAGCTTAGTTGCGCGCTCCTACGAGCAGTACTTC
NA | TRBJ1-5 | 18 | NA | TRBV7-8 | CASSLAGTGGHFVQPQHF | TGTGCCAGCAGCTTAGCGGGGACGGGGGGCCACTTTGTACAGCCCCAGCATTTT
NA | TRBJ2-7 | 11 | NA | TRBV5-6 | CASSFIHEQYF | TGTGCCAGCAGTTTCATCCACGAGCAGTACTTC